The sequence of this T cell receptor beta chain was determined in a study of blood T cell repertoires in COVID-19. There are 14 residues in the CDR3. The germline gives CDR1 SGHRS, CDR2 YFSETQ. V lost 4 bases to trimming and J lost 2 bases; unmatched junction nucleotides: 5. Clones were read by immunoSEQ multiplex PCR, and TCRdb kept only the in-frame ones, dropping some. Here the sample spans around 420,000 clones, around 90% being singletons. This TCR was recovered from a woman between 40 and 50 years old with acute COVID-19. The sample was PBMCs or T cells enriched from blood (not recorded which). The J gene is TRBJ2-5, the V gene TRBV5-1, with TRBD1 identical over 7 bases. The CDR3 loop reads CASSPGGLQETQYF. CDR3 bases: TGCGCCAGCAGCCCAGGGGGTCTACAAGAGACCCAGTACTTC.